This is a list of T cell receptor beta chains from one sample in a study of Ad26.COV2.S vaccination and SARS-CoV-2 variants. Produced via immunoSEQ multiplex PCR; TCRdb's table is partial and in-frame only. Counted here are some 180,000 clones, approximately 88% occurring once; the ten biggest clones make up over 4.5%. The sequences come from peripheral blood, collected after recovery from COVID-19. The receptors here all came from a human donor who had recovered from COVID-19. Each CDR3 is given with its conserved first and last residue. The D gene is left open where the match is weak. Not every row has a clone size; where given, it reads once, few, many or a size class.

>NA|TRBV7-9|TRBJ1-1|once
TGTGCCAGCAGCTTTGCAGGGAACACTGAAGCTTTCTTT
CASSFAGNTEAFF
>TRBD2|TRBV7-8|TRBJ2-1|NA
TGTGCCAGCAGCTTTCGACTAGCGGAGTACAATGAGCAGTTCTTC
CASSFRLAEYNEQFF
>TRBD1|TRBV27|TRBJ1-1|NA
TGTGCCAGCAGTTTACACACAGGGGCTGAAGCTTTCTTT
CASSLHTGAEAFF
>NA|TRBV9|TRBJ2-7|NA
TGTGCCAGCAGCGTAGGTGGTGGAGGGGACTACGAGCAGTACTTC
CASSVGGGGDYEQYF
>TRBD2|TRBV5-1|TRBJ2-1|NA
TGCGCCAGCAGCCAACATTTACTAGCGGGAGGGCCTCGGGAGCAGTTCTTC
CASSQHLLAGGPREQFF
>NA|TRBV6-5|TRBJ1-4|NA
TGTGCCAGCAGACCAACAGGGAATGAAAAACTGTTTTTT
CASRPTGNEKLFF
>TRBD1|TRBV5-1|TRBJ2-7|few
TGCGCCAGCAGCTCGGGACAGGGGGTCGACGAGCAGTACTTC
CASSSGQGVDEQYF
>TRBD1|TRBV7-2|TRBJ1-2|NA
TGTGCCAGCAGCTTAATTGGGACAGCCATTAACTATGGCTACACCTTC
CASSLIGTAINYGYTF
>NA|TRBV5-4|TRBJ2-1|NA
TGTGCCAGCAGCTTGGCGATTAATTGGCAGCCCAACAATGAGCAGTTCTTC
CASSLAINWQPNNEQFF
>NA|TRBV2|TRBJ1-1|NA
TGTGCCAGCAGTGAAAATCAAAGGGCTTTCTTT
CASSENQRAFF
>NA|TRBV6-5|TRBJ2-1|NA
TGTGCCAGCAGGTCAGAGACTGGATCCTACAATGAGCAGTTCTTC
CASRSETGSYNEQFF
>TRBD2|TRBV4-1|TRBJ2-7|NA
TGCGCCAGCAGCCAAGTGCTAGCGGGATCCTACGAGCAGTACTTC
CASSQVLAGSYEQYF
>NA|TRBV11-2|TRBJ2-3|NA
TGTGCCAGCAGCCCCGGGGCGGGGGATACGCAGTATTTT
CASSPGAGDTQYF
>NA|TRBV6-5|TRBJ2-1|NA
TGTGCCAGCAGTTACGCCAGGGGAATTGGCGAGCAGTTCTTC
CASSYARGIGEQFF
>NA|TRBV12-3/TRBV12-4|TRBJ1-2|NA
TGTGCCAGCAGTCCTGGGGGTAACTATGGCTACACCTTC
CASSPGGNYGYTF
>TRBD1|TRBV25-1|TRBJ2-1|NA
TGTGCCAGCAGTGATCCAGACAGGGCCAACAATGAGCAGTTCTTC
CASSDPDRANNEQFF
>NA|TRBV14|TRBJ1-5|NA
TGTGCCAGCAGCCAGGTTAGGGGGCCCCAGCATTTT
CASSQVRGPQHF
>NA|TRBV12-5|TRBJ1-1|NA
TGTGCTAGTGGAACAGGGTCGCTATTGAACACTGAAGCTTTCTTT
CASGTGSLLNTEAFF
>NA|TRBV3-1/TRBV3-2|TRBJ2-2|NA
TGTGCCAGCAGCCCGCTAAGGGTCGGGGGTACCGGGGAGCTGTTTTTT
CASSPLRVGGTGELFF
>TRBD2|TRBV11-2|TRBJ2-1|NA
TGTGCCAGCAGCCCTGGGGGGGGTACGTACAATGAGCAGTTCTTC
CASSPGGGTYNEQFF
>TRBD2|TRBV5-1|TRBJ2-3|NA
TGCGCCAGCAGCTCTGGACTAGGCAGCACAGATACGCAGTATTTT
CASSSGLGSTDTQYF
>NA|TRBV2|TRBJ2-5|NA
TGTGCCAGTACTAGGGACAACCAAGAGACCCAGTACTTC
CASTRDNQETQYF
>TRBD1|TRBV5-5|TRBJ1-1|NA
TGTGCCAGCAGCTTTGAGACTCGGGACAGTGGATTTAGGGCCACTGAAGCTTTCTTT
CASSFETRDSGFRATEAFF
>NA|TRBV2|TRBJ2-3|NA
TGTGCCACCAGAGGGGAATTCGGCTCCTACACAGATACGCAGTATTTT
CATRGEFGSYTDTQYF
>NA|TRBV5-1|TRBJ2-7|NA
TGCGCCAGCAGCTCGTACCCCGAAGGCCCCTACGAGCAGTACTTC
CASSSYPEGPYEQYF
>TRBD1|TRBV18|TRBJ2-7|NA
TGTGCCAGCTCCCCAGGACAGGGGGCGACCTACGAGCAGTACTTC
CASSPGQGATYEQYF
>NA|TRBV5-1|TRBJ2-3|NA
TGCGCCAGCAGCGCGGGACAATATACGCAGTATTTT
CASSAGQYTQYF
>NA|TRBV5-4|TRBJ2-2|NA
TGTGCCAGCAGCTTTATTACGGACACCGGGGAGCTGTTTTTT
CASSFITDTGELFF
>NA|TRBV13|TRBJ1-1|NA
TGTGCCAGCAGCTTCGTCGAAGACCCGACGGGTGAAGCTTTCTTT
CASSFVEDPTGEAFF
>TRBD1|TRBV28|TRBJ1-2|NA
TGTGCCAGCAGTTCCCCCGGGACAGGAAATGATGGCTACACCTTC
CASSSPGTGNDGYTF
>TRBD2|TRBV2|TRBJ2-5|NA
TGTGCCAGCAGGAATAGGGGAGGGCCAGAGACCCAGTACTTC
CASRNRGGPETQYF
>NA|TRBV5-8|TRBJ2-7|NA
TGTGCCAGCAGCCAGTGGACGCATGAGCAGTACTTC
CASSQWTHEQYF
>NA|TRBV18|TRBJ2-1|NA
TGTGCCAGCTCAGATCCGGTAAGACCTGGCTCCTACAATGAGCAGTTCTTC
CASSDPVRPGSYNEQFF
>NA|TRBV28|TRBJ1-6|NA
TGTGCCAGCAGTTCCCCGGCGGGCGGACTTGATTCACCCCTCCACTTT
CASSSPAGGLDSPLHF
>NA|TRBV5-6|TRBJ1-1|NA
TGTGCCAGCAGCCGAGGCCCCCCCCGAGGGAACACTGAAGCTTTCTTT
CASSRGPPRGNTEAFF
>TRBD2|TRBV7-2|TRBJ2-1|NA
TGTGCCAGCAGGTCGGGACTAGCAGAGCAGTTCTTC
CASRSGLAEQFF
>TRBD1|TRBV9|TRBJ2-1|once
TGTGCCAGCAGCTTGGGACAGGGGCCCCCCTACGCAACTAATGAGCAGTTCTTC
CASSLGQGPPYATNEQFF
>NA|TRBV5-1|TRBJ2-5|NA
TGCGCCAGCAACGGAATAACGGGAGAAGAGACCCAGTACTTC
CASNGITGEETQYF
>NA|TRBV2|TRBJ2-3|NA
TGTGCCAGGGAAGCGGGCTTCACAGATACGCAGTATTTT
CAREAGFTDTQYF
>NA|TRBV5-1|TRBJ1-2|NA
TGCGCCAGCAGCGCCACACAGGCAGCATATGGCTACACCTTC
CASSATQAAYGYTF
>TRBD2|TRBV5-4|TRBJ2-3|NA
TGTGCCAGCAGCTTGGGACTAGCGGGCACAGATACGCAGTATTTT
CASSLGLAGTDTQYF
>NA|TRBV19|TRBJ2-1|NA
TGTGCCAGTAGTATAGATCCAAAGCGGTACAATGAGCAGTTCTTC
CASSIDPKRYNEQFF
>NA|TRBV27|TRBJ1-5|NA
TGTGCCAGCAGTTTAAGCGGTTCTGGAGCCCAGCATTTT
CASSLSGSGAQHF
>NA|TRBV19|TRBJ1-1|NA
TGTGCCAGTAGTTCGGCAGGCAGCCTGAACACTGAAGCTTTCTTT
CASSSAGSLNTEAFF
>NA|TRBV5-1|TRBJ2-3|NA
TGCGCCAGCATTCCGGGGGGCTCCGCAGATACGCAGTATTTT
CASIPGGSADTQYF
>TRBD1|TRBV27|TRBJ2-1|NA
TGTGCCAGCAGTTCCGCTTTAAAGACAGGGGGCGAACAGTTCTTC
CASSSALKTGGEQFF
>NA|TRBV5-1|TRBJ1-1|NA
TGCGCCAGCAGCCAAGGACGCAACACTGAAGCTTTCTTT
CASSQGRNTEAFF
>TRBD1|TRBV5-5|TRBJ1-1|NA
TGTGCCAGCAGCGAGACAGGGGGCCACACTGAAGCTTTCTTT
CASSETGGHTEAFF
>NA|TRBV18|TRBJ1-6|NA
TGTGCCAGCTCGCTGGCCGGGGAGGATTCACCCCTCCACTTT
CASSLAGEDSPLHF
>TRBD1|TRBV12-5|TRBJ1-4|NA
TGTGCTAGTGGGCCGGGACAGAATAATGAAAAACTGTTTTTT
CASGPGQNNEKLFF
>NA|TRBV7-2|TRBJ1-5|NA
TGTGCCAGCAGCCCCGTGGGGTTCAATCAGCCCCAGCATTTT
CASSPVGFNQPQHF
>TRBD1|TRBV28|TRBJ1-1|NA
TGTGCCAGCAGTTTATTGAGGGCAGGGGGCGCAACAGCTTTCTTT
CASSLLRAGGATAFF
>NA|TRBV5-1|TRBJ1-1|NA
TGCGCCAGCAGCTTATATCGGACAGTGAGCTCTGAAGCTTTCTTT
CASSLYRTVSSEAFF
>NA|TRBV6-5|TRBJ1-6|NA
TGTGCCGTAGAAGCAGCCCTATCCTATAATTCACCCCTCCACTTT
CAVEAALSYNSPLHF
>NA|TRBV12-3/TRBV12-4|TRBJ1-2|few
TGTGCCAGCAGCACAGACATCAACTATGGCTACACCTTC
CASSTDINYGYTF
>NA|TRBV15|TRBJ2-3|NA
TGTGCCACCAGCAGGGGGGCCGGCACAGATACGCAGTATTTT
CATSRGAGTDTQYF
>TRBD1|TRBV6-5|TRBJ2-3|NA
TGTGCCAGCAGTTACTCGACAGGGACAGATACGCAGTATTTT
CASSYSTGTDTQYF